Shown below are 28 T cell receptor beta chains from a single sample sequenced in a study of Graves' ophthalmopathy and Graves' hyperthyroidism. CDR3 regions of TCR beta were amplified from RNA transcripts. Second-round multiplex PCR came after first-round RT-PCR with HTBI primers. MiXCR was run by TCRdb on the multiplex PCR reads, yielding one entry per CDR3 protein. The data hold more than 550,000 distinct CDR3 sequences, with 35% to 50% observed a single time. The sample consisted of peripheral blood. The receptors were gathered from an adult man with Graves' ophthalmopathy.

This clonotype has a count of ten or more. This chain uses TRBV7-9 with TRBJ2-5; no clear D gene. CDR3 length: 14 residues. The V end lost 5 bases, the J end lost 6 bases, and 16 bases lay between the germline ends. The germline V gene has CDR1 SEHNR and CDR2 FQNEAQ (reference sequence). CDR3 region: CASSPPEYSQTQYF. DNA of the CDR3: TGTGCCAGCAGCCCGCCGGAGTATAGCCAGACCCAGTACTTC.

This clonotype was found many times. The V gene is TRBV6-1, the J gene TRBJ1-1, with D maybe TRBD1 (5 bases). This CDR3 spans 11 amino acids. Germline CDR1 MNHNS, CDR2 SASEGT. Between the trimmed V and J ends, which lost 3 bases and 6 bases, there was a span of 5 bases. The CDR3 DNA is TGTGCCAGCAGTGAGGGGGCTGAAGCTTTCTTT. As protein: CASSEGAEAFF.

The V and J genes are TRBV10-3 and TRBJ1-2; possible D gene TRBD1, 6 bases. Germline CDR1 is ENHRY and CDR2 is SYGVKD. The CDR3 extends over 13 amino acids. The V end lost 0 bases, the J end lost 8 bases, and 10 bases lay between the germline ends. The CDR3 sequence is CAISESYRAGYTF. The CDR3, as DNA: TGTGCCATCAGTGAGTCATACAGGGCAGGCTACACCTTC.

CDR3 loop: CSVVGTRRSYEQYF. The CDR3 DNA sequence: TGCAGTGTAGTAGGGACCAGGAGGTCCTACGAGCAGTACTTC. The chain links TRBV20-1 to TRBJ2-7; either TRBD1 or TRBD2 may fit D (5 bases each). Germline CDR1 DFQATT, CDR2 SNEGSKA (reference sequence). V was cut by 7 bases and J by 1 base, with 17 bases left in between. The CDR3 runs to 14 residues.

This chain links TRBV19 with TRBJ2-7, with 8 bases matching TRBD2. The germline V gene has CDR1 LNHDA and CDR2 SQIVND (reference sequence). The CDR3 has 14 amino acids. J gave up 1 base and V 6 bases, and 5 bases lay outside the gene matches. Written as DNA, the CDR3 is TGTGCCAGTAGGAGAATAGCGGGGTCCTACGAGCAGTACTTC. This gives the protein CASRRIAGSYEQYF. Using reference TRBV19 and TRBJ2-7 for the parts outside the CDR3, the full variable domain is DGGITQSPKYLFRKEGQNVTLSCEQNLNHDAMYWYRQDPGQGLRLIYYSQIVNDFQKGDIAEGYSVSREKKESFPLTVTSAQKNPTAFYLCASRRIAGSYEQYFGPGTRLTVT.

The chain carries TRBV6-5 and TRBJ1-1; possible D gene TRBD1, 6 bases. V was shortened by 0 bases and J by 7 bases, with 15 bases between the two germline ends. Germline V lookup: CDR1 MNHEY, CDR2 SVGAGI. The length of the CDR3 is 15 residues. CDR3 residues: CASSYSGTSDLEAFF. CDR3 bases: TGTGCCAGCAGTTACTCTGGGACATCGGACCTTGAAGCTTTCTTT.

The chain is built from TRBV24-1 and TRBJ1-2; 10 nucleotides match TRBD1. V was clipped by 6 bases and J by 6 bases; unmatched bases: 12. Germline V gene data show CDR1 as KGHDR and CDR2 as SFDVKD. The CDR3 runs 16 residues. CDR3 nucleotides: TGTGCCACCAGTTACTCGACGGGACAGGGGCTCAATGGCTACACCTTC. Translating it yields CATSYSTGQGLNGYTF.

This chain links TRBV29-1 with TRBJ1-2; the match to TRBD1 covers 7 bases. The CDR3 extends over 12 amino acids. The V gene end was trimmed by 3 bases and the J gene end by 7 bases; junction bases not matched to a gene: 5. From germline, CDR1 is SQVTM and CDR2 ANQGSEA. The CDR3 bases are TGCAGCGTTGAGACAGGGATGCTTGGCTACACCTTC. This sequence encodes CSVETGMLGYTF.

Remarks on this clonotype: One end of the junction fails to match germline, which may point to a read error. The chain links TRBV11-1 to TRBJ2-5; the D gene could be TRBD1 or TRBD2 (7 bases each). This CDR3 has 16 residues. Germline V gene sequence: CDR1 SGHAT, CDR2 FQDESV (reference sequence). CDR3 nucleotides: TGCGCCAGCAGCACGTCAGGGGGAGGGGCCGGGGAGACCCAGTACTTC. Residues: CASSTSGGGAGETQYF.

With regard to this clonotype: The germline gene is not matched at one end of the junction; a read error may be the cause. The rearrangement joins TRBV5-4 to TRBJ2-7; 7 bases match TRBD2. The CDR3 has 15 residues. Germline assignment: CDR1 SGHNT and CDR2 YYREEE (reference sequence). Here the CDR3 reads CAGSPTTSGIDEQYF. CDR3 DNA sequence: TGTGCCGGCAGCCCCACAACCAGCGGGATAGACGAGCAGTACTTC.

This clonotype was seen at least ten times. The J gene is TRBJ2-7, the V gene TRBV12-3 or TRBV12-4; 7 bases line up with TRBD2. The ends lost 2 bases at V and 6 bases at J; junction bases unmatched: 7. The CDR3 length is 14 residues. CDR3 sequence reads: CASSLSGTSTEQYF. Here the CDR3 DNA reads TGTGCCAGCAGTTTAAGCGGGACCAGCACCGAGCAGTACTTC.

This chain connects TRBV24-1 to TRBJ2-2; D might be TRBD2 (5 bases). Germline CDR1 KGHDR, CDR2 SFDVKD. Trimming pared 0 bases from V and 3 bases from J, leaving 10 bases between. CDR3 length: 16 amino acids. The CDR3 sequence: CATSDLRGFDTGELFF. In DNA, the CDR3 is TGTGCCACCAGTGATTTGCGAGGGTTTGACACCGGGGAGCTGTTTTTT.

At least ten counts were recorded for this clonotype. V is TRBV19 and J is TRBJ1-6; TRBD1 is a possible D gene (6 bases). The germline gives CDR1 LNHDA, CDR2 SQIVND (reference sequence). The V and J ends lost 1 base and 8 bases respectively, with 15 bases between them. The length of the CDR3 is 16 residues. Here the CDR3 DNA reads TGTGCCAGTAGTATAGGGGGGGCGCTGATTTATTCACCCCTCCACTTT. Translated, it gives CASSIGGALIYSPLHF.

This chain connects TRBV7-8 to TRBJ2-7, with D perhaps assigned TRBD1 or TRBD2 (5 bases each). This CDR3 region has 15 residues. CDR1 is SGHVS, CDR2 FQNEAQ, per germline. The V end lost 9 bases, the J end lost 3 bases, and 21 bases lay between the germline ends. CDR3 coding DNA: TGTGCCAGTAGTATTGGCGGGTTTGGGGGCTACGAGCAGTACTTC. This sequence encodes CASSIGGFGGYEQYF.

The V gene is TRBV20-1, the J gene TRBJ1-1, with D perhaps TRBD1 (5 bases). This CDR3 has 13 amino acids. Per germline, CDR1 DFQATT and CDR2 SNEGSKA (reference sequence). V lost 3 bases, J lost 3 bases, and 11 bases lay in between. DNA for the CDR3: TGCAGTGCTAGGGGGGAGGGCGACACTGAAGCTTTCTTT. Its translation is CSARGEGDTEAFF.

This clonotype was picked up one time. This sequence joins TRBV20-1 and TRBJ1-1; D ambiguous. Trimming took 6 bases from V and 4 from J, leaving 15 bases between them. The CDR3 is 13 amino acids. Per germline, CDR1 DFQATT and CDR2 SNEGSKA (reference sequence). CDR3 sequence reads: CSALPQVSTEAFF. CDR3 bases: TGCAGTGCCTTGCCTCAAGTTTCCACTGAAGCTTTCTTT.

The CDR3 is CASTTTSFSGNTIYF. DNA of the CDR3: TGTGCCAGCACCACAACATCGTTCTCTGGAAACACCATATATTTT. V and J are TRBV9 and TRBJ1-3; D uncertain. Per the germline V gene, CDR1 is SGDLS and CDR2 is YYNGEE. CDR3 size: 15 residues. Trimming took off 6 bases at V and 0 bases at J, with 13 bases between the two ends.

This clonotype was seen ten or more times. CDR3 amino acids: CASSYEQVDGYTF. The CDR3 DNA is TGTGCCAGCAGTTACGAACAGGTCGATGGCTACACCTTC. This chain uses TRBV6-6 with TRBJ1-2; perhaps TRBD1 as D (5 bases). This CDR3 has 13 amino acids. Trimming removed 2 bases at V and 6 bases at J, with 10 bases between. Germline V gene sequence: CDR1 MNHNY, CDR2 SVGAGI (reference sequence).

This chain uses TRBV10-3 with TRBJ2-7; 12 positions match TRBD1. The V gene end was trimmed by 4 bases and the J gene end by 6 bases; junction bases not matched to a gene: 7. CDR3 length equals 15 residues. From germline, CDR1 is ENHRY and CDR2 SYGVKD. The CDR3 DNA reads as TGTGCCATCAGTGGTGGGGGACAGGGGGCTGGCGAGCAGTACTTC. Protein sequence: CAISGGGQGAGEQYF.

The chain has TRBV7-8 and TRBJ2-7, with D tentatively TRBD1 (6 bases). This CDR3 spans 15 amino acids. V was cut by 6 bases and J by 2 bases, with 17 bases left in between. The germline V gene encodes CDR1 SGHVS and CDR2 FQNEAQ. The CDR3 loop reads CASRHLTGLPYEQYF. CDR3 sequence (DNA): TGTGCCAGCAGGCATTTGACAGGTCTTCCCTACGAGCAGTACTTC.

This chain joins TRBV9 and TRBJ2-1; maybe TRBD2 (5 bases). The CDR3 loop spans 12 amino acids. The ends were cut back, 2 bases at V and 5 bases at J, with 5 bases in the middle. Germline CDR1 SGDLS, CDR2 YYNGEE. CDR3 residues: CASSVTNNEQFF. The CDR3 nucleotides read TGTGCCAGCAGCGTGACTAACAATGAGCAGTTCTTC.

This chain uses TRBV27 with TRBJ1-1, with D hard to call. The V end was cut by 0 bases, the J end by 8 bases, with 13 bases between. The germline V gene encodes CDR1 MNHEY and CDR2 SMNVEV (reference sequence). The CDR3 has 14 amino acids. The CDR3 is CASSLSIEIGEAFF. Here the CDR3 DNA reads TGTGCCAGCAGTTTATCGATAGAAATCGGAGAAGCTTTCTTT.

This clonotype was recorded at least ten times. A read error may explain this, as a much larger clone is one base away. The chain carries TRBV9 and TRBJ1-5; D remains ambiguous. CDR3 length equals 14 residues. Germline loops: CDR1 SGDLS, CDR2 YYNGEE. V was clipped by 3 bases and J by 0 bases, with 7 bases between them. CDR3 sequence (DNA): TGTGCCAGCAGCGCCGGGCTTAGCAATCAGCCCCAGCATTTT. Protein product: CASSAGLSNQPQHF.

The chain has TRBV15 and TRBJ1-5; D might be TRBD1 (5 bases). V was shortened by 0 bases and J by 13 bases, with 22 bases between the two germline ends. CDR3 size: 16 residues. Germline V gene lookup returns CDR1 LNHNV and CDR2 YYDKDF (reference sequence). The CDR3 loop reads CATSRDWDAIGEEQHF. The CDR3 DNA follows: TGTGCCACCAGCAGAGATTGGGACGCGATAGGAGAGGAGCAGCATTTT.

The CDR3 coding sequence is TGTGCCAGCAGCTCCGCTGGGGACCCCATGGGGTCCTACGAGCAGTACTTC. It encodes CASSSAGDPMGSYEQYF. The chain employs TRBV13 and TRBJ2-7; tentatively, D is TRBD1 or TRBD2 (5 bases each). The length of the CDR3 is 17 residues. The germline CDR1 and CDR2 sequences are PRHDT and FYEKMQ (reference sequence). Trimming stripped 4 bases from V and 1 base from J, with 20 bases between.

This chain links TRBV15 with TRBJ1-5; D gene uncertain. CDR1 LNHNV and CDR2 YYDKDF come from the germline V gene (reference sequence). Trimming shortened V by 0 bases and J by 3 bases, and 12 bases separated the two germline ends. This CDR3 spans 16 amino acids. This CDR3 is CATSRDPPGFNQPQHF. The CDR3 bases are TGTGCCACCAGCAGAGACCCACCAGGCTTCAATCAGCCCCAGCATTTT.

The V gene is TRBV7-9, the J gene TRBJ2-2; a possible D gene is TRBD2 (6 bases). The V and J ends lost 1 base and 2 bases respectively, with 20 bases between them. The CDR3 covers 19 residues. Germline CDR1 reads SEHNR; CDR2 reads FQNEAQ (reference sequence). The CDR3 protein is CASSLEPQLARGNTGELFF. The CDR3 region has the DNA TGTGCCAGCAGCTTAGAGCCCCAGCTAGCGCGGGGTAACACCGGGGAGCTGTTTTTT.

This clonotype was seen a single time. The V gene is TRBV5-1, the J gene TRBJ1-2, with D unclear. Per germline, CDR1 SGHRS and CDR2 YFSETQ. V was cut by 1 base and J by 0 bases, with 7 bases left in between. This CDR3 region has 14 residues. The CDR3 sequence: CASSLTVANYGYTF. The CDR3 DNA sequence: TGCGCCAGCAGCTTGACGGTAGCTAACTATGGCTACACCTTC.